The sequence of this T cell receptor beta chain was determined in a study of blood T cell repertoires in COVID-19. The overall study: Acute-phase and convalescent COVID-19 samples originated in the United States, Italy and Spain.

Here immunoSEQ multiplex PCR was the method, and the copy in TCRdb shows in-frame clones only, minus some. The sample yields 450,000 to 500,000 clones, about 88% seen once. With V trimmed by 3 bases and J by 10 bases, 4 bases remained unmatched. Germline-derived CDR1 and CDR2 are SGDLS and YYNGEE. There are 15 residues in the CDR3. Recovery among Cohort 3 donors was established by two negative PCRs, clearance, or symptom resolution. Sequenced material: PBMCs or T cells enriched from blood (not recorded which). V is TRBV9 and J is TRBJ2-1, with TRBD2 matching over 16 bases. The clonotype originates from a woman aged 55-75 years who had recovered from COVID-19. Here the CDR3 reads CASSAGTSGGAEQFF. CDR3 bases: TGTGCCAGCAGCGCCGGGACTAGCGGGGGGGCAGAGCAGTTCTTC.